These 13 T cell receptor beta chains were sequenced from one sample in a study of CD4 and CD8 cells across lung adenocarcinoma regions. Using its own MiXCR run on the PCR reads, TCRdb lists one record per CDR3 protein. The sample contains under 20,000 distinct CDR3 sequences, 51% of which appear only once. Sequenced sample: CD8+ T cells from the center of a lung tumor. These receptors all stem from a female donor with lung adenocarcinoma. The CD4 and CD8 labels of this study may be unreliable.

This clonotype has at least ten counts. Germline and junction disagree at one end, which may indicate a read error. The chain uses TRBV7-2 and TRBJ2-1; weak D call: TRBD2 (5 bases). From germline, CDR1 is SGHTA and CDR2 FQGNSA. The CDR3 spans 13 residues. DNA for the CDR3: TGTGCCAGCAGCCTAGCTGAGTGGGATGAGCAGTTCTTC. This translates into CASSLAEWDEQFF.

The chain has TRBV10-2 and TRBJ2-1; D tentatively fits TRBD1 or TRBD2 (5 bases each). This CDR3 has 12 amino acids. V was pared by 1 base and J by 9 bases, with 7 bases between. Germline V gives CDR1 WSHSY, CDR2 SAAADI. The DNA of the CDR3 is TGCGCCAGCAGTGAGTGGGGGACTGAGCAGTTCTTC. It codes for CASSEWGTEQFF.

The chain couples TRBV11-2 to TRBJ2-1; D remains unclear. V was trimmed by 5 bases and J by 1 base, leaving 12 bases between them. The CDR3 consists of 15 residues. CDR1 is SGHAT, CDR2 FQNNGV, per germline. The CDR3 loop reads CASSAWRHSYNEQFF. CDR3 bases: TGTGCCAGCAGCGCCTGGCGACATTCCTACAATGAGCAGTTCTTC. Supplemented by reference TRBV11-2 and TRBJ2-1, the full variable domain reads EAGVAQSPRYKIIEKRQSVAFWCNPISGHATLYWYQQILGQGPKLLIQFQNNGVVDDSQLPKDRFSAERLKGVDSTLKIQPAKLEDSAVYLCASSAWRHSYNEQFFGPGTRLTVL.

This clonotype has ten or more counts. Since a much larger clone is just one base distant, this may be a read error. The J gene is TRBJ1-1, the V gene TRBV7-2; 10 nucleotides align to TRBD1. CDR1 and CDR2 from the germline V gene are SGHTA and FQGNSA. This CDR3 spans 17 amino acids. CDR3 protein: CVSSLMTGGVWDTEAFF. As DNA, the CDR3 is TGTGTCAGCAGCTTAATGACAGGGGGCGTCTGGGACACTGAAGCTTTCTTT.

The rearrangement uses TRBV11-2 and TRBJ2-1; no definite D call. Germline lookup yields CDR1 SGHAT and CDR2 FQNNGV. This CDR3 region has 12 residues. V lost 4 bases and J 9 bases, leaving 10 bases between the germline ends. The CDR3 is CASSSPPGEQFF. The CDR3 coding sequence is TGTGCCAGCAGCTCGCCCCCGGGTGAGCAGTTCTTC.

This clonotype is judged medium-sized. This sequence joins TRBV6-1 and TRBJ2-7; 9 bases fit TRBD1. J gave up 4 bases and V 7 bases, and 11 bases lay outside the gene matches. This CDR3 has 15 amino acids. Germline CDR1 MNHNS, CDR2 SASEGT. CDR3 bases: TGTGCCAGCACCGAAGGAGGGACAGGGCCTTACGAGCAGTACTTC. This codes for CASTEGGTGPYEQYF.

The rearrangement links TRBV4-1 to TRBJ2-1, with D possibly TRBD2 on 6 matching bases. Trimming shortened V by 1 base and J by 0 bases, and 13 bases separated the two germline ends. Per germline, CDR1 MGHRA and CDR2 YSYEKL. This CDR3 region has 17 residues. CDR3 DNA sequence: TGCGCCAGCAGCCAAGTCCCTACTAGCAACTCCTACAATGAGCAGTTCTTC. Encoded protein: CASSQVPTSNSYNEQFF.

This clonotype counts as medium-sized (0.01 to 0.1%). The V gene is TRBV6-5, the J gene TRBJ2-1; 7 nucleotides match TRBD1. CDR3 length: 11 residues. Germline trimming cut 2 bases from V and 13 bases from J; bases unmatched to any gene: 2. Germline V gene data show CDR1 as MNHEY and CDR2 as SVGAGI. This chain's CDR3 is CASSYQGVQFF. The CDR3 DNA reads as TGTGCCAGCAGTTACCAGGGGGTCCAGTTCTTC.

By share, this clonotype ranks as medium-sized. The CDR3 region has the DNA TGTGCCATAGGACGTTTGGACAGGGGGCAAGAGACCCAGTACTTC. Translating gives CAIGRLDRGQETQYF. V and J are TRBV10-3 and TRBJ2-5; 10 bases match TRBD1. Germline CDR1 and CDR2: ENHRY and SYGVKD. J lost 2 bases, V lost 9 bases, and 9 bases had no gene match. The CDR3 spans 15 residues.

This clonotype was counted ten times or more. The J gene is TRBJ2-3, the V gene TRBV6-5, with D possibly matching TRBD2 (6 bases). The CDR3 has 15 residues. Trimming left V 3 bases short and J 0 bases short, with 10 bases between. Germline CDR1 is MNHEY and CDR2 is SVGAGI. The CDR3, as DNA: TGTGCCAGCAGTTATCGGGGGAAAAGCACAGATACGCAGTATTTT. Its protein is CASSYRGKSTDTQYF.

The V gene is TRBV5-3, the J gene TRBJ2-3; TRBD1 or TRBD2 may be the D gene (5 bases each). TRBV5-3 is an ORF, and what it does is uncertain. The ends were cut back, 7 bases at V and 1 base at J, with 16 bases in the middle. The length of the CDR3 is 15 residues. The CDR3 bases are TGTGCCAGAGGGACCGCGGTTAGACGCACAGATACGCAGTATTTT. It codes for CARGTAVRRTDTQYF.

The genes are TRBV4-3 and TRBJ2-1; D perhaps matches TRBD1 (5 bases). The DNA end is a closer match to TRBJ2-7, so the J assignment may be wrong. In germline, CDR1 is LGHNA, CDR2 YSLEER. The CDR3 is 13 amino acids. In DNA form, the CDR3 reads TGCGCCAGCAGCCAAGATCCCAGGGCGTCGCAGTACTTC. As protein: CASSQDPRASQYF.

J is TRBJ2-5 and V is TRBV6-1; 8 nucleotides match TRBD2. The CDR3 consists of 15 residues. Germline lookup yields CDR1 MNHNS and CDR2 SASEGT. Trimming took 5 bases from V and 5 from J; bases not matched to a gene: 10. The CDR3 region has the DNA TGTGCCAGCAGTACGGGGACTAGTGGGGCGGAGACCCAGTACTTC. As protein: CASSTGTSGAETQYF.